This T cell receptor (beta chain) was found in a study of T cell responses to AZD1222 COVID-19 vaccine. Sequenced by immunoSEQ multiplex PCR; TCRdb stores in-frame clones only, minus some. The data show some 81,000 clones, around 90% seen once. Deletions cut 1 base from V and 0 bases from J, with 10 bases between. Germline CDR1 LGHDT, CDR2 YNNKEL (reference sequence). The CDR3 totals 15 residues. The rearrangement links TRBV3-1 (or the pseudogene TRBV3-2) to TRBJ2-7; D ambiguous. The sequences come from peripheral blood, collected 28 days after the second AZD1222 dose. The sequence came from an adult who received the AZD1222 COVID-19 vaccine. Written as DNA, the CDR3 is TGTGCCAGCAGCCAAGGGTCCAAGAGCTCCTACGAGCAGTACTTC. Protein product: CASSQGSKSSYEQYF.